These T cell receptor beta chains were read from a single sample in a study of CDR3 diversity in severe acne. TCRdb independently ran MiXCR on the PCR reads; one entry per CDR3 protein. In the table there are roughly 100,000 distinct CDR3 sequences, around 53% of which are singletons. The sequenced material came from blood. The source is a male donor with acne. Both conserved end residues are part of each CDR3. Fields, in order: V gene, J gene, CDR3 length, CDR3 protein.

>TRBV29-1|TRBJ2-7|14
CSVEDRGRAYEQYF
>TRBV5-1|TRBJ1-1|16
CASSNGADWRDTEAFF
>TRBV25-1|TRBJ2-5|15
CASSPGTGGGETQYF
>TRBV9|TRBJ2-3|14
CASSPTGGADTQYF
>TRBV7-8|TRBJ2-3|15
CASSLSRIRPDTQYF
>TRBV29-1|TRBJ1-1|13
CSVELGGVTEAFF
>TRBV4-2|TRBJ2-6|16
CASSQDTGSGANVLTF
>TRBV29-1|TRBJ2-3|14
CSFQGGRGTDTQYF
>TRBV2|TRBJ2-7|12
CASLGGAYEQYF
>TRBV6-5|TRBJ1-5|15
CASSKTAQKYQPQHF
>TRBV20-1|TRBJ2-3|14
CSARTSGSEDTQYF
>TRBV6-1|TRBJ2-3|14
CASSDLSGRNTQCF
>TRBV3-1|TRBJ1-4|12
CASSQWQEKLFF
>TRBV20-1|TRBJ2-7|15
CSARDVTSGNREQYF
>TRBV2|TRBJ1-2|15
CASSESWDRGVFDTF
>TRBV7-2|TRBJ2-5|15
CASSLDEGGDETQYF
>TRBV19|TRBJ1-6|15
CASRPPGNMNSPLHF
>TRBV9|TRBJ2-1|15
CASSARTSGYNEQFF
>TRBV4-3|TRBJ2-7|16
CASSQDRRTGGYERYF
>TRBV9|TRBJ1-1|14
CASSVEHAETEAFF
>TRBV5-5|TRBJ2-1|15
CASSLSSGSRNEQFF
>TRBV9|TRBJ2-1|18
CASSVATWAGESYNEQFF
>TRBV12-3/TRBV12-4|TRBJ2-5|13
CASSAWVGETQYF
>TRBV9|TRBJ2-6|18
CASSLRQGQEGGANVLTF
>TRBV2|TRBJ1-2|13
CASCPSFYYGYTF
>TRBV7-6|TRBJ2-1|15
CASSTGLAVYNEQFF
>TRBV29-1|TRBJ2-4|24
CSVDRVGDYGYTFGSGTPKNIQYF
>TRBV24-1|TRBJ2-5|12
CAGGQYQETQYF
>TRBV6-5|TRBJ2-7|12
CASTARTYEQYF
>TRBV5-6|TRBJ1-1|15
CASSLSRRNFLEAFF
>TRBV6-4|TRBJ2-3|15
CASSDEGDPTDTQYF
>TRBV10-3|TRBJ2-5|12
CASRLNRETQYF
>TRBV5-1|TRBJ1-1|15
CASSLRQAVNTEAFF
>TRBV4-3|TRBJ1-1|19
CASSRLSPGEGSLNTEAFF
>TRBV14|TRBJ2-7|14
CASSPRTGDYEQYF
>TRBV7-2|TRBJ2-3|18
CASSNSLFQGLRTDTQYF
>TRBV15|TRBJ1-5|15
CATSRDGGESQPQHF
>TRBV7-2|TRBJ2-3|16
CASRTGGGPRTDTQYF
>TRBV20-1|TRBJ2-3|15
CSAVPGTETSNAQYF
>TRBV7-2|TRBJ1-2|11
CASSLQYGYTF
>TRBV19|TRBJ2-1|15
CASSIWTSGSNEQFF
>TRBV20-1|TRBJ2-5|15
CSATGLAGIQETQYF
>TRBV10-3|TRBJ2-7|12
CATLGGSYEQYF
>TRBV7-8|TRBJ2-1|16
CASTLLGLATYNEQFF
>TRBV24-1|TRBJ2-5|17
CATSARLEGGFQETQYF
>TRBV5-1|TRBJ2-5|15
CASSPTSGITETQYF
>TRBV25-1|TRBJ2-7|12
CASSGRDYEQYF
>TRBV10-1|TRBJ2-1|15
CASSVGLAGNNEQFF
>TRBV6-5|TRBJ1-1|13
CASGEKENTEAFF
>TRBV10-3|TRBJ1-6|13
CATWTGDNSPLHF
>TRBV20-1|TRBJ1-6|12
CSATGRNSPLHF